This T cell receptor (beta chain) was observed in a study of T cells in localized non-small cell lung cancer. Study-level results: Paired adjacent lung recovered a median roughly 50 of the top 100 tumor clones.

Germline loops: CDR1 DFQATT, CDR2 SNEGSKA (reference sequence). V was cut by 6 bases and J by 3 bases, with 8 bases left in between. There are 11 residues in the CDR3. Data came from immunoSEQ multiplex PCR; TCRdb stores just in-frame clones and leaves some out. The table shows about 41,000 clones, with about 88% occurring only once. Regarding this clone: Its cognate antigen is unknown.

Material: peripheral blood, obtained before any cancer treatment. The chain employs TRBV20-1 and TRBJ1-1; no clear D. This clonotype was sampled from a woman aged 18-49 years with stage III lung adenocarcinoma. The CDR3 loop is CSAGLYTEAFF. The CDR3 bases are TGCAGTGCCGGTCTCTACACTGAAGCTTTCTTT.